Listed here are 20 T cell receptor beta chains from one sample, sequenced in a study of CD8 T cells in ankylosing spondylitis. General study results and limits: Among TCR beta sequences, a motif of eight highly homologous variants appeared characteristic of ankylosing spondylitis blood.

No cognate antigen is known for these TCRs. TCRdb passed the 5' RACE reads through MiXCR, listing each CDR3 protein once. The sample lists a few hundred thousand distinct CDR3 sequences, around 24% occurring once. Sequencing was done on a sample of blood, either unsorted or a sorted T cell fraction (not recorded which). These receptors were collected from a male donor with ankylosing spondylitis.

The chain is built from TRBV20-1 and TRBJ2-7, with D possibly matching TRBD2 (7 bases). V lost 0 bases to trimming and J lost 2 bases, with 20 bases between them. This CDR3 contains 17 residues. From germline, CDR1 is DFQATT and CDR2 SNEGSKA (reference sequence). This CDR3 reads CSARDLKGGGLAYEQYF. The CDR3, as DNA: TGCAGTGCTAGAGACCTTAAAGGGGGGGGCTTAGCCTACGAGCAGTACTTC.

The V and J genes are TRBV24-1 and TRBJ2-3; D possibly uses TRBD1 or TRBD2 (5 bases each). Germline V gene data show CDR1 as KGHDR and CDR2 as SFDVKD. The germline V and J ends were trimmed by 6 bases and 5 bases, with 11 bases remaining between them. This CDR3 region has 13 residues. The CDR3 region is CATSLGDQDTQYF. The CDR3 bases are TGTGCCACCAGTCTGGGGGATCAAGATACGCAGTATTTT.

This clonotype has at least ten counts. The chain combines TRBV29-1 with TRBJ2-5; 8 positions match TRBD1. In germline, CDR1 is SQVTM, CDR2 ANQGSEA. V gave up 4 bases and J gave up 5 bases; unmatched junction bases: 6. The CDR3 is made up of 13 amino acids. The CDR3 region has the DNA TGCAGCGTTGTAGGACAGGGCCACGAGACCCAGTACTTC. As protein: CSVVGQGHETQYF.

V and J are TRBV6-5 and TRBJ1-1; D not resolved. There are 13 residues in the CDR3. V dropped 3 bases and J dropped 0 bases, with 5 bases sitting between them. Looked up from germline, CDR1 is MNHEY and CDR2 is SVGAGI. CDR3 coding DNA: TGTGCCAGCAGTTATCTATTGAACACTGAAGCTTTCTTT. It specifies CASSYLLNTEAFF.

The CDR3 spells CASRGGEAGTGELFF. In nucleotides, the CDR3 is TGTGCCAGCAGAGGGGGCGAGGCTGGCACCGGGGAGCTGTTTTTT. This sequence joins TRBV6-1 and TRBJ2-2; 7 bases map to TRBD1. The trim removed 6 bases at V and 4 bases at J, leaving 8 bases unmatched. The CDR3 has 15 residues. Germline CDR1 is MNHNS and CDR2 is SASEGT.

The chain has TRBV20-1 and TRBJ1-1, with no clear D. CDR1 and CDR2 from the germline V gene are DFQATT and SNEGSKA (reference sequence). This CDR3 spans 13 amino acids. V was clipped by 1 base and J by 10 bases, with 16 bases between them. CDR3 nucleotide sequence: TGCAGTGCTAGAGCTGGACGCCCCACCGGAGCTTTCTTT. Translated, it gives CSARAGRPTGAFF.

This clonotype came up a few times. This rearrangement joins TRBV5-6 to TRBJ2-3, with 9 positions matching TRBD1. CDR1 and CDR2 from the germline V gene are SGHDT and YYEEEE. The junction had 5 bases not matched to a gene; V was cut back by 2 bases and J by 7 bases. This CDR3 has 14 amino acids. In nucleotides, the CDR3 is TGTGCCAGCAGCTTTAACAGGGGGCCATATACGCAGTATTTT. Translation: CASSFNRGPYTQYF.

The table lists this clonotype with a few counts. This sequence joins TRBV20-1 and TRBJ1-6; D is unclear. CDR1 is DFQATT, CDR2 SNEGSKA, per germline (reference sequence). V lost 5 bases, J lost 6 bases, and 11 bases lay in between. CDR3 length equals 13 residues. The CDR3 DNA sequence: TGCAGTGCTTCCTATGATCTTAATTCACCCCTCCACTTT. Amino acids: CSASYDLNSPLHF.

For the CDR3, the DNA is TGTGCCAGCAGCTTAGGGCGGGAAGGGGTCTACGAGCAGTACTTC. It yields the protein CASSLGREGVYEQYF. The chain recombines TRBV7-8 with TRBJ2-7, with a tentative D call TRBD2 (6 bases). The CDR3 totals 15 residues. Trimming cost V 1 base and J 3 bases, with 13 bases left between them. CDR1 and CDR2 from the germline V gene are SGHVS and FQNEAQ. The complete variable domain, with remaining parts taken from reference TRBV7-8 and TRBJ2-7, reads GAGVSQSPRYKVAKRGQDVALRCDPISGHVSLFWYQQALGQGPEFLTYFQNEAQLDKSGLPSDRFFAERPEGSVSTLKIQRTQQEDSAVYLCASSLGREGVYEQYFGPGTRLTVT.

V gene TRBV29-1 combines with J gene TRBJ1-1; possible D gene TRBD1, 6 bases. Germline-derived CDR1 and CDR2 are SQVTM and ANQGSEA. The CDR3 covers 15 residues. V gave up 3 bases and J gave up 1 base, with 15 bases separating them. The CDR3 loop reads CSVDMLQGANTEAFF. CDR3 nucleotide sequence: TGCAGCGTTGATATGCTACAGGGTGCGAACACTGAAGCTTTCTTT.

The CDR3 here is CASSERTSNTGELFF. CDR3 DNA sequence: TGTGCCAGCAGCGAGCGGACTTCTAACACCGGGGAGCTGTTTTTT. This rearrangement joins TRBV3-1 to TRBJ2-2, with D possibly matching TRBD2 (5 bases). V was shortened by 5 bases and J by 2 bases, with 12 bases between the two germline ends. Per germline, CDR1 LGHDT and CDR2 YNNKEL (reference sequence). The CDR3 spans 15 residues.

The table lists this clonotype with a few counts. The chain carries TRBV18 and TRBJ2-3; D is perhaps TRBD1 (6 bases). The CDR3 contains 18 residues. The ends were cut back, 3 bases at V and 1 base at J, with 20 bases in the middle. CDR1 and CDR2 (germline): KGHSH, LQKENI. The CDR3, as DNA: TGTGCCAGCTCACCGGCGTTGAGGAACACAGGGCGCACAGATACGCAGTATTTT. It codes for CASSPALRNTGRTDTQYF.

The J gene is TRBJ2-1, the V gene TRBV10-1; TRBD1 aligns across 12 bases. Germline values: CDR1 WNHNN, CDR2 SYGVQD (reference sequence). The CDR3 runs 12 residues. V lost 9 bases and J lost 8; bases outside the gene matches: 2. The CDR3 DNA reads as TGCGCCAGAGGGGACAGGGGGCATGAGCAGTTCTTC. This codes for CARGDRGHEQFF.

Many counts were recorded for this clonotype. J is TRBJ2-2 and V is TRBV6-5; 7 positions match TRBD2. V was pared by 0 bases and J by 2 bases, with 3 bases of the junction left unmatched. Germline V gene sequence: CDR1 MNHEY, CDR2 SVGAGI. The CDR3 is 16 residues long. Written as DNA, the CDR3 is TGTGCCAGCAGTTACTCCCTAGCGGATAACACCGGGGAGCTGTTTTTT. Translation: CASSYSLADNTGELFF.

V and J are TRBV6-6 and TRBJ1-5; tentatively, D is TRBD1 (5 bases). The CDR3 length is 13 residues. V shed 2 bases and J shed 9 bases, with 11 bases lying between them. Germline V CDR1 and CDR2: MNHNY, SVGAGI (reference sequence). Here the CDR3 reads CASSYGPGTPQHF. DNA for the CDR3: TGTGCCAGCAGTTACGGACCAGGGACGCCCCAGCATTTT.

This clonotype has only a few counts. This chain uses TRBV7-2 with TRBJ1-1; D not certain. Germline lookup yields CDR1 SGHTA and CDR2 FQGNSA. V was cut by 6 bases and J by 8 bases, with 19 bases left in between. This CDR3 has 14 residues. The CDR3 reads CASSQAGSSLEAFF. CDR3 DNA: TGTGCCAGCAGTCAAGCGGGCTCCAGCCTCGAAGCTTTCTTT.

The V call is TRBV20-1, the J call TRBJ2-7; TRBD2 matches at 7 bases. This CDR3 spans 13 amino acids. V shed 3 bases and J 7 bases; nucleotides not matched to a gene: 9. From germline, CDR1 is DFQATT and CDR2 SNEGSKA (reference sequence). The CDR3 sequence is CSASGRPLGEQYF. CDR3 nucleotides: TGCAGTGCTAGCGGGAGGCCCCTCGGGGAGCAGTACTTC.

This sequence joins TRBV12-3 or TRBV12-4 and TRBJ2-7; 8 positions match TRBD2. This CDR3 region has 14 residues. The V and J ends lost 7 bases and 2 bases, in that order; junction bases with no gene match: 7. CDR3 sequence (DNA): TGTGCCAGCACTAACTCCGGGAGGGCCTACGAGCAGTACTTC. Translated: CASTNSGRAYEQYF.

The rearrangement uses TRBV3-1 and TRBJ2-4; D gene uncertain. This CDR3 contains 14 residues. Trimming stripped 1 base from V and 11 bases from J, with 15 bases between. Germline loops: CDR1 LGHDT, CDR2 YNNKEL (reference sequence). The chain's CDR3 is CASSQGWTQTFQYF. As DNA, the CDR3 is TGTGCCAGCAGCCAAGGTTGGACCCAAACCTTTCAGTACTTC.

The chain joins TRBV29-1 to TRBJ2-7; 9 bases fit TRBD2. Germline V gene lookup returns CDR1 SQVTM and CDR2 ANQGSEA. The V gene end was trimmed by 2 bases and the J gene end by 3 bases; junction bases not matched to a gene: 8. The CDR3 extends over 15 amino acids. CDR3 coding DNA: TGCAGCGTTGAAAGGAGCCTAGCGGGAAACTACGAGCAGTACTTC. Amino acid sequence: CSVERSLAGNYEQYF.